These T cell receptor beta chains were read from a single sample in a study of spatial heterogeneity in lung cancer. MiXCR, applied by TCRdb to the 5' RACE reads, yields one record per CDR3 protein. Of about 4,400 distinct CDR3 sequences listed, around 9% are singletons. Sequencing was performed on lung tumor tissue, taken at surgery. The receptor source for this set is a male donor with early-stage non-small cell lung cancer. Both conserved end residues are part of each CDR3. Fields, in order: D gene, clone size, J gene, V gene, CDR3 DNA, CDR3 protein. The D gene is left open where the match is weak. Not every row has a clone size; where given, it reads once, few, many or a size class.

-	-	TRBJ1-5	TRBV10-3	TGTGCCATCAGTGACAGGGGTAGCAATCAGCCCCAGCATTTT	CAISDRGSNQPQHF
-	-	TRBJ2-1	TRBV29-1	TGCAGCGTTGACCCTACGGGGGCAGGGCTTTACAATGAGCAGTTCTTC	CSVDPTGAGLYNEQFF
-	medium-sized	TRBJ2-2	TRBV20-1	TGCAGTGCTAGGACTAGTTCGAACACCGGGGAGCTGTTTTTT	CSARTSSNTGELFF
-	medium-sized	TRBJ2-4	TRBV5-6	TGTGCCAGCAGCCAAGGACCAAACATTCAGTACTTC	CASSQGPNIQYF
-	medium-sized	TRBJ2-3	TRBV6-6	TGTGCCAGCACCCCCGGAACAGATACGCAGTATTTT	CASTPGTDTQYF
TRBD1	medium-sized	TRBJ2-7	TRBV6-5	TGTGCCAGCAGTCCCTGGACAGGGGGGACCTACGAGCAGTACTTC	CASSPWTGGTYEQYF
-	medium-sized	TRBJ1-1	TRBV7-9	TGTGCCAGCAGCTTGGGAGGGTGGGACACTGAAGCTTTCTTT	CASSLGGWDTEAFF
-	medium-sized	TRBJ2-1	TRBV9	TGTGCCAGCAGCCTCCGTGTAGGAGATTACAATGAGCAGTTCTTC	CASSLRVGDYNEQFF
TRBD2	many	TRBJ2-3	TRBV9	TGTGCCAGCAGCGTAGCTGAAATTAGCGGGGGACGCACAGATACGCAGTATTTT	CASSVAEISGGRTDTQYF
TRBD1	medium-sized	TRBJ2-3	TRBV28	TGTGCCAGCAGCAGACAGGGGGGCACAGATACGCAGTATTTT	CASSRQGGTDTQYF